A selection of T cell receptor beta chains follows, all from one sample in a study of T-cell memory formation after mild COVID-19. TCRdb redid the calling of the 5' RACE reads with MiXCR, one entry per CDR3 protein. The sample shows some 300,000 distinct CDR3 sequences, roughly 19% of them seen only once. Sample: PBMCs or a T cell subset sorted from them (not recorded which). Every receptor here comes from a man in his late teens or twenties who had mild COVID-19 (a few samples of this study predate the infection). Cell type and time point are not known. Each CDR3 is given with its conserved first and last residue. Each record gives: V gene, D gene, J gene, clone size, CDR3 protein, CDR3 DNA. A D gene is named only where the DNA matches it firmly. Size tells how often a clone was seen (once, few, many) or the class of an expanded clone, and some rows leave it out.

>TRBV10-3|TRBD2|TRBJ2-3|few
CAIRGAGESDTQYF
TGTGCCATCAGAGGAGCGGGGGAATCAGATACGCAGTATTTT
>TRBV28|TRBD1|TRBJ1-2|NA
CASSPLGQENYGYTF
TGTGCCAGCAGTCCCCTCGGACAGGAAAACTATGGCTACACCTTC
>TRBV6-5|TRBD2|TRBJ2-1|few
CASTPGWGGYNEQFF
TGTGCCAGCACCCCAGGGTGGGGGGGCTACAATGAGCAGTTCTTC
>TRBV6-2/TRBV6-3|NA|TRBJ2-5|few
CASSTDGGLETQYF
TGTGCCAGCAGTACAGACGGGGGGCTGGAGACCCAGTACTTC
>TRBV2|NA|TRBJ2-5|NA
CASSEIPETQYF
TGTGCCAGCAGTGAAATCCCCGAGACCCAGTACTTC
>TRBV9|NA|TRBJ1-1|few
CASSVQGKSEAFF
TGTGCCAGCAGCGTTCAGGGAAAGTCTGAAGCTTTCTTT
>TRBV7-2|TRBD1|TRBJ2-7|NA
CASSLVVGQGLLEQYF
TGTGCCAGCAGCTTAGTGGTTGGACAGGGCCTTCTCGAGCAGTACTTC
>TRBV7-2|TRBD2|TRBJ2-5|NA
CASSGGELETQYF
TGTGCCAGCAGCGGGGGGGAGTTGGAGACCCAGTACTTC
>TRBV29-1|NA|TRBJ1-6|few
CSVGNSPLHF
TGCAGCGTTGGTAATTCACCCCTCCACTTT
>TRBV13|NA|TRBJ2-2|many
CASSLPGGELFF
TGTGCCAGCAGCCTCCCTGGGGGGGAGCTGTTTTTT
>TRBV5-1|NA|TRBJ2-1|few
CASKTGPQGEQFF
TGCGCCAGCAAGACAGGACCCCAGGGTGAGCAGTTCTTC
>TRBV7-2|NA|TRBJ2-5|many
CASSLAKGLDQETQYF
TGTGCCAGCAGCTTAGCGAAGGGGCTGGACCAAGAGACCCAGTACTTC
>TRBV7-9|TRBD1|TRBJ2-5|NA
CASSEAGTGIETQYF
TGTGCCAGCAGCGAAGCCGGGACAGGGATAGAGACCCAGTACTTC
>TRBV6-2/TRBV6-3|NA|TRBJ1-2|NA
CASRLTRTVYGYTF
TGTGCCAGCAGACTGACCAGGACGGTCTATGGCTACACCTTC
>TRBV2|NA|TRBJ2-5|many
CASSGGQETQYF
TGTGCCAGCAGTGGGGGCCAAGAGACCCAGTACTTC
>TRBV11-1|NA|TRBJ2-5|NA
CASSHPGSQETQYF
TGTGCCAGCAGCCACCCGGGATCCCAGGAGACCCAGTACTTC
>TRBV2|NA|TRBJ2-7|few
CASSPRTVTYEQYF
TGTGCCAGCTCTCCTAGGACAGTAACCTACGAGCAGTACTTC
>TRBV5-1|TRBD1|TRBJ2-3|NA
CASRKEPQGADTQYF
TGCGCCAGCAGAAAGGAGCCTCAGGGGGCAGATACGCAGTATTTT
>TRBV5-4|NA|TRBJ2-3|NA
CASRIGIVAGDTQYF
TGTGCCAGCAGGATCGGAATAGTGGCAGGGGATACGCAGTATTTT
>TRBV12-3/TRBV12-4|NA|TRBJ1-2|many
CASSLIQGFIYGYTF
TGTGCCAGCAGTTTAATTCAGGGTTTCATCTATGGCTACACCTTC
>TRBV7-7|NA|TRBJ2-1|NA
CASSLGASGVDEQFF
TGTGCTAGCAGCTTAGGGGCTTCAGGGGTAGATGAGCAGTTCTTC
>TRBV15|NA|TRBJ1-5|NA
CATSRGNQPQHF
TGTGCCACCAGCAGAGGCAATCAGCCCCAGCATTTT
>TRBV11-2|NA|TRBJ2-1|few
CASSLGLSNEQFF
TGTGCCAGCAGCTTAGGACTATCCAATGAGCAGTTCTTC
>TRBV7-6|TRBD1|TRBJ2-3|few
CASSLVGQGADTQYF
TGTGCCAGCAGCTTAGTGGGACAGGGGGCAGATACGCAGTATTTT
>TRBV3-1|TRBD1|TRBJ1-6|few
CASSRQGRNSPLHF
TGTGCCAGCAGCCGACAGGGTAGGAATTCACCCCTCCACTTT
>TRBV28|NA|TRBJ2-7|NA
CASTPGGPYEQYF
TGTGCCAGCACCCCCGGGGGGCCCTACGAGCAGTACTTC
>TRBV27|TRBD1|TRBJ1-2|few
CASSPSRGQGRDGYTF
TGTGCCAGCAGTCCTTCACGGGGACAGGGCAGGGATGGCTACACCTTC
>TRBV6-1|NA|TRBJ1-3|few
CASTEGQIGGNTIYF
TGTGCCAGCACCGAAGGGCAGATCGGTGGAAACACCATATATTTT